This TCR beta chain was identified during a study of CD8 T cells in Susac syndrome. When the RNA was reverse transcribed, random hexamers were used with an input of roughly 0.45 to 1 ug. Via MiXCR, TCRdb re-called the immunoSEQ multiplex PCR reads, giving one row per CDR3 protein. The data hold 150,000 to 200,000 distinct CDR3 sequences, with about 91% observed a single time. This CDR3 is built from 12 residues. Germline CDR1 LGHDT, CDR2 YNNKEL (reference sequence). V gave up 2 bases and J gave up 5 bases, with 6 bases separating them. The genes are TRBV3-1 and TRBJ1-1; no clear D gene. Sequencing was done on a sample of CD4+ T cells from PBMCs. This TCR came from a human donor with Susac syndrome. The CDR3 region is CASSQTRTEAFF. For the CDR3, the DNA is TGTGCCAGCAGCCAAACGAGGACTGAAGCTTTCTTT.